This T cell receptor beta chain was found in a study of regulatory T cells in long-lasting Graves disease. Time point described: newly diagnosed GD, antithyroid drugs for less than 3 months. The TCR library used RNA extracted from PBMCs. Combining iRepertoire HTBI primers with Arm-PCR of CDR3 regions, the authors built TCR beta libraries. TCRdb re-analysed the multiplex PCR reads in MiXCR, keeping a single row per CDR3 protein. The table records hundreds of thousands of distinct CDR3 sequences, 16% of them present only once. This CDR3 has 18 residues. Germline CDR1 SGHAT, CDR2 FQNNGV. V lost 3 bases, J lost 4 bases, and 23 bases lay in between. In addition, the sample was reused for a study of T cells in Graves' hyperthyroidism and ophthalmopathy. That report notes: Diagnosis relied on clinical symptoms, serum thyroxine and TRAb, thyroid ultrasound and orbital computed tomography.

This sequence was found in a woman in her 30s with Graves disease. This chain joins TRBV11-2 and TRBJ2-3, with a weak D call TRBD2 (5 bases). Material: peripheral blood mononuclear cells (PBMCs), obtained at new diagnosis, from a patient treated with antithyroid drugs. The CDR3 is CASSFRGRVLEGADTQYF. The CDR3 coding sequence is TGTGCCAGCAGCTTCCGAGGGCGGGTCCTTGAAGGAGCAGATACGCAGTATTTT.